The 21 T cell receptor beta chains below were found in one sample sequenced in a study of T cell repertoires in cytomegalovirus infection. One entry per CDR3 protein, called by TCRdb with MiXCR from the reads. The sample lists 270,000 or so distinct CDR3 sequences, about a sixth seen once, with 40% to 55% in the top ten. Sequencing was carried out using CD8+ T cells from PBMCs. The receptors come from a human donor in good health (CMV status not recorded). Some clones in this sample may be carry-over from other donors' samples.

In this sample, this clonotype turned up many times. The chain is built from TRBV10-2 and TRBJ1-1; no clear D gene. Germline loops: CDR1 WSHSY, CDR2 SAAADI. The CDR3 runs 11 residues. V was cut by 6 bases and J by 4 bases, with 6 bases left in between. The CDR3 sequence: CASSAGTEAFF. DNA for the CDR3: TGCGCCAGCAGCGCCGGCACTGAAGCTTTCTTT.

This clonotype was seen more than once but under ten times. This chain connects TRBV20-1 to TRBJ2-7; 7 bases fit TRBD1. J gave up 2 bases and V 1 base, and 5 bases lay outside the gene matches. Germline CDR1 is DFQATT and CDR2 is SNEGSKA (reference sequence). The CDR3 length is 14 residues. The CDR3 reads CSARVGGPPYEQYF. The CDR3 bases are TGCAGTGCTAGAGTAGGGGGCCCCCCCTACGAGCAGTACTTC.

The chain links TRBV27 to TRBJ2-7, with D possibly matching TRBD2 (7 bases). V lost 6 bases, J lost 2 bases, and 17 bases lay in between. This CDR3 has 15 residues. Germline CDR1 MNHEY, CDR2 SMNVEV (reference sequence). In DNA, the CDR3 is TGTGCCAGCAGCCCCAGTGGGGGGGCAACCTACGAGCAGTACTTC. Its protein is CASSPSGGATYEQYF.

This clonotype has a handful of counts. CDR3 nucleotide sequence: TGTGCCACCTCCGACGGGACAGGGGGCGTAATGGGCTATGGCTACACCTTC. Translating gives CATSDGTGGVMGYGYTF. This chain uses TRBV15 with TRBJ1-2; 12 bases map to TRBD1. The V gene end was trimmed by 8 bases and the J gene end by 4 bases; junction bases not matched to a gene: 14. The CDR3 is 17 amino acids. CDR1 and CDR2 (germline): LNHNV, YYDKDF (reference sequence).

V usage is TRBV28 and J usage is TRBJ2-7; 8 bases are shared with TRBD1. The J segment lost 4 bases and the V segment lost 10 bases, leaving 9 bases of the junction unmatched. This CDR3 spans 13 amino acids. The V gene's germline CDR1 is MDHEN and CDR2 SYDVKM. In DNA, the CDR3 is TGTGCCACCGCCCGGACAGGGAGTTACGAGCAGTACTTC. Residues: CATARTGSYEQYF.

In this sample, this clonotype turned up a few times. The chain links TRBV15 to TRBJ2-7; D is unresolved. The CDR3 length is 16 residues. Germline values: CDR1 LNHNV, CDR2 YYDKDF (reference sequence). Between the trimmed V and J ends, which lost 0 bases and 6 bases, there was a span of 18 bases. DNA for the CDR3: TGTGCCACCAGCAGAGATAAGGCAAGGATCCCAATCGAGCAGTACTTC. Translation: CATSRDKARIPIEQYF. Supplemented by reference TRBV15 and TRBJ2-7, the full variable domain reads DAMVIQNPRYQVTQFGKPVTLSCSQTLNHNVMYWYQQKSSQAPKLLFHYYDKDFNNEADTPDNFQSRRPNTSFCFLDIRSPGLGDTAMYLCATSRDKARIPIEQYFGPGTRLTVT.

Ten or more counts support this clonotype. The chain is built from TRBV7-8 and TRBJ2-3, with TRBD2 identical over 9 bases. The CDR3 sequence is 17 residues long. CDR1 and CDR2 (germline): SGHVS, FQNEAQ. Trimming removed 0 bases from V and 0 bases from J; junction bases left unmatched: 4. The CDR3 DNA follows: TGTGCCAGCAGCTTAGCTAGCGGGGGCGAAAGCACAGATACGCAGTATTTT. It is translated as CASSLASGGESTDTQYF.

Many counts were recorded for this clonotype. The genes are TRBV12-3 or TRBV12-4 and TRBJ2-3, with 11 bases lining up with TRBD2. V gave up 7 bases and J gave up 1 base; unmatched junction bases: 1. The CDR3 sequence is 14 residues long. This chain's CDR3 is CASTTSGGTDTQYF. The CDR3 DNA is TGTGCCAGCACGACTAGCGGGGGCACAGATACGCAGTATTTT.

This clonotype was picked up a small number of times. This chain links TRBV2 with TRBJ1-2; D possibly corresponds to TRBD1 (6 bases). V shed 5 bases and J shed 4 bases, with 14 bases lying between them. CDR1 and CDR2 (germline): SNHLY, FYNNEI. This CDR3 has 14 amino acids. CDR3 sequence (DNA): TGTGCCAGCAGTTACAGGGAGTCTGGCTATGGCTACACCTTC. Encoded protein: CASSYRESGYGYTF.

This chain joins TRBV7-9 and TRBJ2-3; D not certain. Trimming took off 1 base at V and 6 bases at J, with 14 bases between the two ends. The CDR3 covers 15 residues. Germline values: CDR1 SEHNR, CDR2 FQNEAQ (reference sequence). CDR3 nucleotide sequence: TGTGCCAGCAGCTTAGGGTATACTACTACCGATACGCAGTATTTT. It codes for CASSLGYTTTDTQYF.

This chain links TRBV28 with TRBJ2-1, with TRBD1 matching 9 bases. The germline gives CDR1 MDHEN, CDR2 SYDVKM. The CDR3 runs to 15 residues. With V trimmed by 10 bases and J by 7 bases, 14 bases remained unmatched. The CDR3 DNA sequence: TGTGCCAACAGCCTACAGGGGGCGCGTCGGAATGAGCAGTTCTTC. This codes for CANSLQGARRNEQFF.

The V and J genes are TRBV28 and TRBJ2-4; 9 bases line up with TRBD1. J was trimmed by 6 bases and V by 4 bases; bases with no gene match: 4. The CDR3 covers 14 residues. The germline gives CDR1 MDHEN, CDR2 SYDVKM. CDR3 sequence: CASSWTGAGNIQYF. The CDR3 DNA follows: TGTGCCAGCAGTTGGACAGGGGCGGGAAACATTCAGTACTTC.

This chain joins TRBV29-1 and TRBJ1-2; 9 nucleotides line up with TRBD1. CDR1 and CDR2 from the germline V gene are SQVTM and ANQGSEA. The trim removed 3 bases at V and 7 bases at J, leaving 15 bases unmatched. The CDR3 consists of 16 residues. In DNA, the CDR3 is TGCAGCGTTGATTTGGGACAGGGAGAAGTTGAGCGTGGCTACACCTTC. Amino acids: CSVDLGQGEVERGYTF.

This clonotype has only a few counts. The V and J genes are TRBV11-2 and TRBJ2-5, with 13 bases matching TRBD2. Germline V gene sequence: CDR1 SGHAT, CDR2 FQNNGV. CDR3 length equals 17 residues. J lost 2 bases, V lost 5 bases, and 8 bases had no gene match. The CDR3 DNA sequence: TGTGCCAGCAGCACCTGGACTAGCGGGGGCCCACAAGAGACCCAGTACTTC. The encoded protein is CASSTWTSGGPQETQYF.

This clonotype was seen repeatedly, ten times or more. The DNA for the CDR3 is TGTGCCAGCACCTGGGACAGCACTTCCTACGAGCAGTACTTC. Encoded protein: CASTWDSTSYEQYF. This chain joins TRBV28 and TRBJ2-7; 7 nucleotides agree with TRBD1. Trimming cost V 7 bases and J 1 base; bases outside gene matches: 7. This CDR3 is built from 14 residues. Germline values: CDR1 MDHEN, CDR2 SYDVKM. The variable domain in full, with the rest retrieved from reference TRBV28 and TRBJ2-7, is DVKVTQSSRYLVKRTGEKVFLECVQDMDHENMFWYRQDPGLGLRLIYFSYDVKMKEKGDIPEGYSVSREKKERFSLILESASTNQTSMYLCASTWDSTSYEQYFGPGTRLTVT.

This sequence joins TRBV5-1 and TRBJ1-2, with D possibly matching TRBD1 (6 bases). Germline assignment: CDR1 SGHRS and CDR2 YFSETQ. The CDR3 runs 14 residues. The V end lost 4 bases, the J end lost 2 bases, and 12 bases lay between the germline ends. CDR3 in amino acids: CASSVTGLNYGYTF. The CDR3, as DNA: TGCGCCAGCAGCGTGACAGGTTTGAACTATGGCTACACCTTC. Full variable domain (remainder filled in from reference TRBV5-1 and TRBJ1-2): KAGVTQTPRYLIKTRGQQVTLSCSPISGHRSVSWYQQTPGQGLQFLFEYFSETQRNKGNFPGRFSGRQFSNSRSEMNVSTLELGDSALYLCASSVTGLNYGYTFGSGTRLTVV.

This clonotype was recorded a few times. The chain links TRBV4-3 to TRBJ1-5; D uncertain. Germline V CDR1 and CDR2: LGHNA, YSLEER. CDR3 length: 15 residues. The V gene lost 0 bases and the J gene lost 7 bases, with 13 bases spanning the gap. The CDR3: CASSQDYGDYQPQHF. As DNA, the CDR3 is TGCGCCAGCAGCCAAGATTATGGGGATTACCAGCCCCAGCATTTT.

The chain combines TRBV5-1 with TRBJ2-2; the D gene is possibly TRBD1 (6 bases). Germline values: CDR1 SGHRS, CDR2 YFSETQ. This CDR3 has 14 amino acids. Trimming removed 0 bases at V and 6 bases at J, with 9 bases between. In DNA, the CDR3 is TGCGCCAGCAGCTTGGCCCCAGGGGCCGGGGAGCTGTTTTTT. Encoded protein: CASSLAPGAGELFF.

This clonotype was seen a few times. The chain is built from TRBV10-3 and TRBJ2-7; 8 nucleotides align to TRBD1. CDR1 is ENHRY and CDR2 is SYGVKD in the germline V gene. The trim removed 2 bases at V and 4 bases at J, leaving 7 bases unmatched. There are 15 residues in the CDR3. The CDR3 region has the DNA TGTGCCATCAGTGAGGCAACAGGGGGGTTGTACGAGCAGTACTTC. It specifies CAISEATGGLYEQYF.

The V call is TRBV10-3, the J call TRBJ2-2; the D is unclear. Trimming pared 0 bases from V and 7 bases from J, leaving 6 bases between. The CDR3 is made up of 13 amino acids. Germline V lookup: CDR1 ENHRY, CDR2 SYGVKD. CDR3 amino acids: CAISESTVGELFF. CDR3 sequence (DNA): TGTGCCATCAGTGAGTCGACGGTCGGGGAGCTGTTTTTT.

This clonotype was counted many times. The chain uses TRBV7-2 and TRBJ2-1; 12 bases match TRBD2. Germline V lookup: CDR1 SGHTA, CDR2 FQGNSA. The trim removed 5 bases at V and 3 bases at J, leaving 11 bases unmatched. The CDR3 spans 18 residues. The CDR3 loop is CASSDGTSGPQIYNEQFF. Written as DNA, the CDR3 is TGTGCCAGCAGCGACGGGACTAGCGGGCCCCAAATCTACAATGAGCAGTTCTTC.